These T cell receptor beta chains were read from a single sample in a study of blood T cell repertoires in COVID-19. The assay was immunoSEQ multiplex PCR, and TCRdb's table has in-frame clones only and misses some. In the table there are some 200,000 clones, roughly 80% of which are singletons. Material for sequencing was peripheral blood. These receptors came from a woman in her 70s with acute or convalescent COVID-19. Each CDR3 is given without its conserved first and last residue.

v_gene	j_gene	CDR3aa
TRBV19	TRBJ1-4	ASSIGPVTNEKLF
TRBV3-1/TRBV3-2	TRBJ2-1	ASSQEGLAANEQF
TRBV3-1/TRBV3-2	TRBJ1-2	ASSQDTSVYGYT
TRBV6-5	TRBJ1-6	ASGTGVSPLH
TRBV7-8	TRBJ2-4	ASSLQGGVADLAKNIQY
TRBV4-3	TRBJ2-3	ASSRGPPGQGTDTQY
TRBV3-1/TRBV3-2	TRBJ1-2	ASSAGTASYGYT
TRBV6-1	TRBJ2-5	ASSDPGGETQY
TRBV5-1	TRBJ2-1	ASSLGDVSAGNEQF
TRBV6-4	TRBJ2-5	ASCQRVGTGTLQETQY
TRBV5-1	TRBJ2-5	ASSPGLAGETQY
TRBV18	TRBJ2-7	ASSPQAGGRYEQY
TRBV3-1/TRBV3-2	TRBJ1-3	ASSPTGQRHLNTIY
TRBV3-1/TRBV3-2	TRBJ1-4	ASSLRQGLSPSTNEKLF
TRBV9	TRBJ2-2	ASSPSVVPGQGVSGELF
TRBV30	TRBJ2-5	AWREAGSKETQY
TRBV30	TRBJ1-2	AWSVSRMSGYT
TRBV5-1	TRBJ2-6	ASSLWSLQYSGANVLT
TRBV7-8	TRBJ2-7	ASSSLDTPYEQY
TRBV10-3	TRBJ2-2	AMGGAGDTGELF
TRBV6-5	TRBJ2-7	ASRGTGMAYEQY
TRBV7-2	TRBJ2-3	ASSLQLAGVLGTDTQY
TRBV7-9	TRBJ1-4	ASSQGGTLLNEKLF
TRBV5-1	TRBJ2-2	ASGQGRVTGELF
TRBV12-5	TRBJ2-5	ASGLGRGQETQY
TRBV27	TRBJ2-3	ASSPETGTSGRSDTQY
TRBV9	TRBJ1-2	ASSSQGPGYT
TRBV4-1	TRBJ2-2	ASSQGLAGGPDTGELF
TRBV5-6	TRBJ1-2	ASSLLSGGGYGYT
TRBV5-1	TRBJ1-6	ASSLAAVSPLH
TRBV7-8	TRBJ1-2	ASSTTETYGYT
TRBV12-3/TRBV12-4	TRBJ1-2	ASSSGQYGYT
TRBV23-1	TRBJ1-5	ASSQPQQGRGQPQH
TRBV11-1	TRBJ2-3	ASTLGGGPYDTQY
TRBV29-1	TRBJ2-3	SVDQVGADTQY
TRBV3-1/TRBV3-2	TRBJ1-3	ASSPPGVSGNTIY
TRBV15	TRBJ2-5	ATSVRGLAGGETQY
TRBV25-1	TRBJ2-7	ASPTWGGSSYEQY
TRBV6-2/TRBV6-3	TRBJ2-3	ASSPGLKPDTQY
TRBV18	TRBJ2-4	ASATEGGPGGVNIQY
TRBV27	TRBJ1-6	ASSRQESFPLH
TRBV5-4	TRBJ2-1	ASSSGGGINEQF
TRBV4-3	TRBJ1-6	ASSQDGRDNSPLH
TRBV18	TRBJ2-3	ASSPWTSGGAHTQY